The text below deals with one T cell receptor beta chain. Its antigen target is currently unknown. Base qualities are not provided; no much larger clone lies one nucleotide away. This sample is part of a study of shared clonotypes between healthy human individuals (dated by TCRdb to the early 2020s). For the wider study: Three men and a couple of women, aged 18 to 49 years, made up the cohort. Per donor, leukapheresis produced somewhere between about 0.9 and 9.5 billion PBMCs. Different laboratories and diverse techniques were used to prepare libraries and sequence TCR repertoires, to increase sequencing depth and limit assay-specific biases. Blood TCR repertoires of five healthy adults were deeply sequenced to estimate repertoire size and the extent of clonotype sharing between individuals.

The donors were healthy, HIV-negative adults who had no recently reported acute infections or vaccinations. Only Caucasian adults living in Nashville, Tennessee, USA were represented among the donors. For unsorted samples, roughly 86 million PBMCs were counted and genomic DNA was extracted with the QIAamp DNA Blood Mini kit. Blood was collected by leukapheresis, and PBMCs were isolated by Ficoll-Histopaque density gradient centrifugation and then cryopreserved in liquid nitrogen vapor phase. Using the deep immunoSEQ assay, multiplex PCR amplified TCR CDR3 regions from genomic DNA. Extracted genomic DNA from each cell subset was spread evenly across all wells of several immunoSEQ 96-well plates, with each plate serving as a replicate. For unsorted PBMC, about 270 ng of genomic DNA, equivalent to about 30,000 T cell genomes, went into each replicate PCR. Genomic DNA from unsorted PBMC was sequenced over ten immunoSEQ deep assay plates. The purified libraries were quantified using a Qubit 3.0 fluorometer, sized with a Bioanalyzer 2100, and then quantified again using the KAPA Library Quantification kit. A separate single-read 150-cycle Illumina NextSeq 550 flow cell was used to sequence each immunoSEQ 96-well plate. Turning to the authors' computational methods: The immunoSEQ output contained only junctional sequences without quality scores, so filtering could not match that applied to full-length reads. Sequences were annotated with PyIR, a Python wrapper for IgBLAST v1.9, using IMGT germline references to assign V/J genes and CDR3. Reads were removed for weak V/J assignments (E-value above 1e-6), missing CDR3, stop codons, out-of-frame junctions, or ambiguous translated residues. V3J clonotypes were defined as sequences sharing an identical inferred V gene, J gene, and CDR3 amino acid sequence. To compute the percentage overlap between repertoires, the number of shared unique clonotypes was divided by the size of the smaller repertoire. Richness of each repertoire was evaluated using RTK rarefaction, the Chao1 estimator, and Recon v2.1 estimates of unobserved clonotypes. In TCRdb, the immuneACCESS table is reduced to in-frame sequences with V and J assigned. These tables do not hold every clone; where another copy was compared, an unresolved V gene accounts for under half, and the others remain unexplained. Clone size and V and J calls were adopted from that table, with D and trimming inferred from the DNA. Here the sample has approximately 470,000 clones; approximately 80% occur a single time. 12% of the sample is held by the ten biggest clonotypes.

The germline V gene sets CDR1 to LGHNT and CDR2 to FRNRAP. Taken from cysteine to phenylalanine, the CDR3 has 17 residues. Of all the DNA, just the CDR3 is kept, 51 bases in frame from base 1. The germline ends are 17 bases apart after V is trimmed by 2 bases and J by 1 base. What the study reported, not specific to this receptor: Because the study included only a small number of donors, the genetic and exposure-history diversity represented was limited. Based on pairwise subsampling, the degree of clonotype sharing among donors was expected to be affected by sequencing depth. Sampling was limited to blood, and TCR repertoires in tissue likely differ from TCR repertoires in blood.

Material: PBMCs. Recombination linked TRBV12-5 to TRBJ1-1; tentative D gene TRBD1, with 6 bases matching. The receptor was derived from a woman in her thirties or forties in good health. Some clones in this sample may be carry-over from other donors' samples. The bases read TGTGCTAGTGGTTTGAAACCTCTCGGGACACCGAACACTGAAGCTTTCTTT. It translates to CASGLKPLGTPNTEAFF.